A selection of T cell receptor beta chains follows, all from one sample in a study of blood T cells in healthy people across ages. TCRdb reanalysed the 5' RACE reads using MiXCR and keeps one entry per CDR3 protein. The table has approximately 1,100,000 distinct CDR3 sequences, 40% to 45% seen once. Sequencing used blood. The source of these receptors is a woman aged 55-70 years in good health. Each CDR3 is given with its conserved first and last residue. D genes are given only for firm matches. Expanded clones get a size class; other rows say once, few or many, or leave the size out.

j_gene | d_gene | abundance | v_gene | CDR3aa | CDR3nt
TRBJ2-3 | TRBD1 | - | TRBV20-1 | CSARKPGQGVSDTQYF | TGCAGTGCTAGAAAACCGGGACAGGGAGTGTCAGATACGCAGTATTTT
TRBJ1-2 | - | many | TRBV30 | CAWSVLGRSYGYTF | TGTGCCTGGAGTGTACTTGGCCGCTCCTATGGCTACACCTTC
TRBJ2-3 | TRBD2 | few | TRBV20-1 | CSAHGTRGTDTQYF | TGCAGTGCCCACGGGACTAGAGGCACAGATACGCAGTATTTT
TRBJ2-1 | TRBD2 | few | TRBV20-1 | CSASGGLAGAREQFF | TGCAGTGCCAGTGGGGGACTAGCGGGAGCACGTGAGCAGTTCTTC
TRBJ2-1 | - | - | TRBV20-1 | CSVTRLDSYNEQFF | TGCAGTGTCACCAGACTAGATTCCTACAATGAGCAGTTCTTC
TRBJ2-7 | TRBD2 | - | TRBV6-2/TRBV6-3 | CASTIAGVVNNEQYF | TGTGCCAGCACCATAGCGGGAGTAGTAAACAATGAGCAGTACTTC
TRBJ2-7 | TRBD1 | - | TRBV6-2/TRBV6-3 | CASSSDRAGMHEQYF | TGTGCCAGCAGTTCCGACAGGGCCGGTATGCACGAGCAGTACTTC
TRBJ2-7 | TRBD1 | few | TRBV9 | CASSVEDRDRDEQYF | TGTGCCAGCAGCGTAGAAGACAGGGATCGGGACGAGCAGTACTTC
TRBJ1-4 | TRBD1 | - | TRBV3-1 | CASSQALGQGNEKLFF | TGTGCCAGCAGCCAAGCCCTGGGACAGGGAAATGAAAAACTGTTTTTT
TRBJ2-1 | - | few | TRBV10-3 | CAISATGYEQFF | TGTGCCATCAGTGCGACCGGATATGAGCAGTTCTTC
TRBJ2-7 | - | - | TRBV25-1 | CASSEWGGSLYNEQYF | TGTGCCAGCAGTGAATGGGGGGGCTCCCTCTACAATGAGCAGTACTTC
TRBJ2-7 | - | few | TRBV2 | CASSEEPDGYEQYF | TGTGCCAGCAGTGAAGAGCCGGACGGCTACGAGCAGTACTTC
TRBJ2-3 | - | - | TRBV4-1 | CASSQASEITQYF | TGCGCCAGCAGCCAAGCGTCGGAGATTACGCAGTATTTT
TRBJ1-2 | TRBD1 | - | TRBV29-1 | CSVVVSGQGAIGYGYTF | TGCAGCGTTGTCGTGTCGGGACAGGGGGCGATTGGCTATGGCTACACCTTC
TRBJ2-6 | - | - | TRBV5-4 | CASSPGFSGANVLTF | TGTGCCAGCAGCCCGGGTTTCTCTGGGGCCAACGTCCTGACTTTC
TRBJ2-7 | - | few | TRBV12-3/TRBV12-4 | CASSLDSFYYEQYF | TGTGCCAGCAGTTTAGACAGCTTCTACTACGAGCAGTACTTC
TRBJ2-7 | - | - | TRBV15 | CATSRQSAGNINEQYF | TGTGCCACCAGCAGACAGTCGGCCGGGAATATTAACGAGCAGTACTTC
TRBJ2-5 | - | few | TRBV20-1 | CSARAGHQETQYF | TGCAGTGCTAGGGCGGGACACCAAGAGACCCAGTACTTC
TRBJ1-4 | - | - | TRBV27 | CASTRWGLNEKLFF | TGTGCCAGCACCCGCTGGGGGCTTAATGAAAAACTGTTTTTT
TRBJ2-7 | - | few | TRBV5-1 | CASSPLRVISYEQYF | TGCGCCAGCAGCCCACTCAGGGTAATCTCCTACGAGCAGTACTTC